The 8 T cell receptor beta chains in this list originate from one sample, sequenced in a study of T cells in Graves' hyperthyroidism and ophthalmopathy. The source material, RNA transcripts, was used to amplify TCR beta CDR3 regions. HTBI primers drove first-round RT-PCR of the TCR CDR3. In TCRdb, the multiplex PCR reads were re-called with MiXCR into one record per CDR3 protein. The repertoire holds 300,000 to 450,000 distinct CDR3 sequences, with about a sixth as singletons. The material sequenced was blood. These receptors came from a woman aged 30 to 39 with Graves' hyperthyroidism that later progressed to Graves' ophthalmopathy.

This clonotype occurred a few times. A much bigger clone sits one base away, suggesting this may be a read error. The rearrangement joins TRBV2 to TRBJ1-6; D is perhaps TRBD1 (5 bases). From germline, CDR1 is SNHLY and CDR2 FYNNEI. The CDR3 consists of 16 residues. Trimming pared 7 bases from V and 3 bases from J, leaving 16 bases between. The CDR3 DNA follows: TGTGCCAGCAAAAGTGATTGGGGCGTCTATAATTCACCCCTCCACTTT. Encoded protein: CASKSDWGVYNSPLHF.

This clonotype was seen ten or more times. The rearrangement uses TRBV6-1 and TRBJ2-5; TRBD1 might be the D (6 bases). In germline, CDR1 is MNHNS, CDR2 SASEGT. There are 14 residues in the CDR3. Trimming shortened V by 9 bases and J by 0 bases, and 14 bases separated the two germline ends. The CDR3 nucleotides read TGTGCCAGTCGTGACGGACAGTACCAAGAGACCCAGTACTTC. This gives the protein CASRDGQYQETQYF.

The chain combines TRBV7-6 with TRBJ2-1; D may be TRBD2 (6 bases). V lost 0 bases and J 6 bases, leaving 12 bases between the germline ends. The CDR3 has 15 residues. The germline V gene encodes CDR1 SGHVS and CDR2 FNYEAQ. CDR3 in DNA: TGTGCCAGCAGCTTAGCCACCGCGGGGCTCAATGAGCAGTTCTTC. It translates to CASSLATAGLNEQFF. The whole variable domain, filled in from reference TRBV7-6 and TRBJ2-1, reads GAGVSQSPRYKVTKRGQDVALRCDPISGHVSLYWYRQALGQGPEFLTYFNYEAQQDKSGLPNDRFSAERPEGSISTLTIQRTEQRDSAMYRCASSLATAGLNEQFFGPGTRLTVL.

This rearrangement joins TRBV20-1 to TRBJ2-2; D may be TRBD2 (6 bases). Deletions cut 0 bases from V and 6 bases from J, with 23 bases between. The germline V gene has CDR1 DFQATT and CDR2 SNEGSKA (reference sequence). The CDR3 extends over 18 amino acids. In DNA form, the CDR3 reads TGCAGTGCTAGAGATCACGGCGGAGGAGGGTCCCCATCCGGGGAGCTGTTTTTT. Protein sequence: CSARDHGGGGSPSGELFF.

This clonotype has only a few counts. CDR3 sequence (DNA): TGTGCCAGCAGCGAGGGGGCAGCGGGGCGGAGCGGGGGGAGCTCCTACAATGAGCAGTTCTTC. As protein: CASSEGAAGRSGGSSYNEQFF. The chain is built from TRBV9 and TRBJ2-1; the match to TRBD2 covers 9 bases. This CDR3 has 21 amino acids. The V gene's germline CDR1 is SGDLS and CDR2 YYNGEE. J was trimmed by 0 bases and V by 3 bases; bases with no gene match: 19.

The V and J genes are TRBV15 and TRBJ2-6, with 10 bases identical to TRBD1. Germline-derived CDR1 and CDR2 are LNHNV and YYDKDF (reference sequence). CDR3 length equals 19 residues. The V gene end was trimmed by 2 bases and the J gene end by 0 bases; junction bases not matched to a gene: 7. The CDR3 spells CATSRIPGQGSSGANVLTF. In nucleotides, the CDR3 is TGTGCCACCAGCAGAATTCCGGGACAGGGGAGCTCTGGGGCCAACGTCCTGACTTTC. The variable domain in full, completed from reference TRBV15 and TRBJ2-6, reads DAMVIQNPRYQVTQFGKPVTLSCSQTLNHNVMYWYQQKSSQAPKLLFHYYDKDFNNEADTPDNFQSRRPNTSFCFLDIRSPGLGDTAMYLCATSRIPGQGSSGANVLTFGAGSRLTVL.

This clonotype occurred a few times. The chain links TRBV5-1 to TRBJ2-7, with 11 bases that match TRBD2. CDR1 is SGHRS, CDR2 YFSETQ, per germline. CDR3 length: 14 amino acids. The junction had 8 bases not matched to a gene; V was cut back by 5 bases and J by 7 bases. The CDR3 loop is CASRAGTSGTEQYF. CDR3 nucleotide sequence: TGCGCCAGCAGGGCCGGGACTAGCGGTACAGAGCAGTACTTC.

This clonotype has at least ten counts. The chain employs TRBV3-1 and TRBJ1-1; D unclear. CDR1 LGHDT and CDR2 YNNKEL come from the germline V gene (reference sequence). The CDR3 covers 12 residues. With 6 bases removed from V and 3 bases from J, the gap between germline ends came to 8 bases. CDR3: CASRKWDTEAFF. The CDR3 DNA reads as TGTGCCAGCAGAAAATGGGACACTGAAGCTTTCTTT.